These T cell receptor beta chains were read from a single sample in a study of memory CD4+ T cells and cytomegalovirus serostatus. TCRdb's table, derived via immunoSEQ multiplex PCR, lists solely in-frame clones and lacks some. The table has some 60,000 clones, around 79% seen once. The sample taken for sequencing was memory CD4+ T cells from blood. These receptors were obtained from an adult in good health and CMV-seropositive. Both conserved end residues are part of each CDR3. D genes are given only for firm matches. Part of the rows lack a size; the others show once, few, many or a class for expanded clones.

CVSQTRDSQDLCNQPQHF	TGTGTCTCCCAGACCCGGGACTCCCAGGATCTGTGCAATCAGCCCCAGCATTTT	.	TRBV30	TRBJ1-5	.
CASRDWETQYF	TGTGCCAGCAGGGACTGGGAGACCCAGTACTTC	.	TRBV6-5	TRBJ2-5	.
CASSLGLGTTDTQYF	TGCGCCAGCAGCTTGGGGCTAGGGACCACAGATACGCAGTATTTT	many	TRBV5-1	TRBJ2-3	.
CTSSQDKGAGELFF	TGCACCAGCAGCCAAGATAAGGGGGCCGGGGAGCTGTTTTTT	.	TRBV1	TRBJ2-2	.
CASSLMSGAQDIQYF	TGTGCCAGCAGCTTAATGTCAGGGGCTCAGGACATTCAGTACTTC	few	TRBV7-2	TRBJ2-4	.
CSGSPGGLIAFF	TGCAGCGGCTCGCCGGGGGGGCTCATCGCTTTCTTT	.	TRBV29-1	TRBJ1-1	.
CASSYISGNTEAFF	TGTGCCAGCAGTTACATCTCCGGCAACACTGAAGCTTTCTTT	.	TRBV5-4	TRBJ1-1	.
CASSVQGVETQYF	TGTGCCAGCAGCGTACAGGGGGTGGAGACCCAGTACTTC	once	TRBV7-2	TRBJ2-5	TRBD1
CASSRGQNTGELFF	TGCGCCAGCAGTCGAGGACAGAACACCGGGGAGCTGTTTTTT	.	TRBV10-1	TRBJ2-2	.
CASSPIRQETQYF	TGTGCCAGCTCACCGATACGGCAAGAGACCCAGTACTTC	.	TRBV18	TRBJ2-5	.
CASGPAGSSYEQYF	TGTGCCAGTGGACCCGCTGGGAGCTCCTACGAGCAGTACTTC	.	TRBV7-2	TRBJ2-7	.
CSARGYNEQFF	TGCAGTGCTAGAGGCTACAATGAGCAGTTCTTC	.	TRBV20-1	TRBJ2-1	.
CAISELQASNQPQHF	TGTGCCATCAGTGAGTTACAGGCATCTAATCAGCCCCAGCATTTT	.	TRBV10-3	TRBJ1-5	.
CASRLSGRAGGIQYF	TGTGCCAGCAGGCTTAGCGGGAGGGCCGGGGGCATTCAGTACTTC	.	TRBV6-5	TRBJ2-4	TRBD2
CASSFVGNTIYF	TGTGCCAGCAGTTTCGTCGGAAACACCATATATTTT	.	TRBV28	TRBJ1-3	.
CASRPDSTDYGYTF	TGTGCCAGCAGACCGGACAGTACTGACTATGGCTACACCTTC	.	TRBV2	TRBJ1-2	.
CASSLQGDYGYTF	TGTGCCAGCAGCTTACAGGGAGACTATGGCTACACCTTC	medium-sized	TRBV7-9	TRBJ1-2	.
CSAPDSAEAFF	TGCAGTGCACCCGACTCGGCGGAAGCTTTCTTT	.	TRBV20-1	TRBJ1-1	.
CASSDWAGGFGAFF	TGTGCCAGCAGTGATTGGGCAGGGGGGTTTGGAGCTTTCTTT	.	TRBV2	TRBJ1-1	TRBD1
CASSDRLQETQYF	TGTGCCAGCTCGGACAGACTCCAAGAGACCCAGTACTTC	.	TRBV18	TRBJ2-5	.
CASSKQGAQPEAFF	TGTGCCAGCAGCAAGCAGGGGGCGCAACCTGAAGCTTTCTTT	few	TRBV5-4	TRBJ1-1	TRBD1
CASSPGQGIADTQYF	TGTGCCAGCTCACCTGGACAGGGGATCGCAGATACGCAGTATTTT	.	TRBV18	TRBJ2-3	TRBD1
CASSGDSGQETQYF	TGTGCCAGCAGCGGGGACAGCGGACAAGAGACCCAGTACTTC	.	TRBV25-1	TRBJ2-5	TRBD1
CASSQGGQGVADTQYF	TGCGCCAGCAGCCAAGGGGGACAGGGTGTCGCAGATACGCAGTATTTT	.	TRBV4-3	TRBJ2-3	TRBD1
CASSSSPDLTYNEQFF	TGTGCCAGCAGCTCCTCCCCCGACTTAACCTACAATGAGCAGTTCTTC	.	TRBV9	TRBJ2-1	.
CASSLSQNTEAFF	TGTGCCAGCAGCTTAAGTCAGAACACTGAAGCTTTCTTT	.	TRBV11-3	TRBJ1-1	.
CASSSEGTGNTIYF	TGCGCCAGCAGTTCGGAGGGAACTGGAAACACCATATATTTT	.	TRBV4-3	TRBJ1-3	.